Sequencing of this T cell receptor (beta chain) was carried out in a study of blood T cell repertoires in COVID-19. Overall study: COVID-19 samples collected from the United States, Italy and Spain covered acute and convalescent phases. Nucleic acid was either cDNA or gDNA, and it came from T cells, B-cell-depleted T cells, or PBMCs.

Authors' methods: The authors estimated nucleated cell counts from reference gene primer amplification. Sequencing was performed with immunoSEQ multiplex PCR; in TCRdb, only in-frame clones are kept and a portion is missing. Clonal size and the V and J genes are those of that table, whereas D and trimming came from the DNA. In the table there are nearly 45,000 clones, around 82% of which are singletons. Germline V CDR1 and CDR2: SGHAT, FQNNGV. V trimming: 0 bases; J trimming: 5 bases; junction bases outside the gene matches: 8. CDR3 size: 17 residues. The source material was peripheral blood. This chain joins TRBV11-2 and TRBJ2-2; 8 bases line up with TRBD2. The origin of this receptor is a woman older than 75 with acute or convalescent COVID-19. The CDR3 loop reads CASSLDLTSGETGELFF. In nucleotides, the CDR3 is TGTGCCAGCAGCTTAGATCTCACTAGCGGCGAGACCGGGGAGCTGTTTTTT.